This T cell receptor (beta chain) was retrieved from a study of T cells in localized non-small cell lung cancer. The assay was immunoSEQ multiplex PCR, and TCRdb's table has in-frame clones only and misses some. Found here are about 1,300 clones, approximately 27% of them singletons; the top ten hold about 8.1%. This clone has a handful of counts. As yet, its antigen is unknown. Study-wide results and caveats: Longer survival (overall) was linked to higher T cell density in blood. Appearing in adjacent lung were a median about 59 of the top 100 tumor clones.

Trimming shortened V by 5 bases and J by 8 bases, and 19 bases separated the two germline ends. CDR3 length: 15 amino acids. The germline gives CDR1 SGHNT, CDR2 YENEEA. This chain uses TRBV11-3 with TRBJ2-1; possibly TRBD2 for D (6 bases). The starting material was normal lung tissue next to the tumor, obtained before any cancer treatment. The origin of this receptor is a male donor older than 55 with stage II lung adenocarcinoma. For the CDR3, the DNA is TGTGCCAGCAGCGGCGGACTACCCCCTTCCTATGAGCAGTTCTTC. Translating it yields CASSGGLPPSYEQFF. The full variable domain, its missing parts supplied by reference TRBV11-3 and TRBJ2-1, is EAGVVQSPRYKIIEKKQPVAFWCNPISGHNTLYWYLQNLGQGPELLIRYENEEAVDDSQLPKDRFSAERLKGVDSTLKIQPAELGDSAVYLCASSGGLPPSYEQFFGPGTRLTVL.